The 10 T cell receptor beta chains in this list originate from one sample, sequenced in a study of shared clonotypes between healthy human individuals. Generated by immunoSEQ multiplex PCR, the TCRdb table keeps only in-frame clones and is missing some. The table includes 1,500,000 or so clones, roughly 95% detected once. What was sequenced was naive CD4+ T cells sorted from blood. As to subset: CD45RA+ positively selected. The receptors stem from a man aged 25-45 years in good health.

This clone was found once. The chain links TRBV10-2 to TRBJ2-7, with D possibly TRBD2 on 5 matching bases. This CDR3 contains 15 residues. Germline V gene sequence: CDR1 WSHSY, CDR2 SAAADI. V lost 4 bases and J lost 5, with 18 bases in between. For the CDR3, the DNA is TGCGCCAGCAGTGGTCAGAGCGGCTTTAGCCACGAGCAGTACTTC. It encodes CASSGQSGFSHEQYF.

The J gene is TRBJ2-2, the V gene TRBV9; 8 bases fit TRBD2. This CDR3 region has 16 residues. Germline assignment: CDR1 SGDLS and CDR2 YYNGEE. V trimming: 0 bases; J trimming: 4 bases; junction bases outside the gene matches: 5. The DNA for the CDR3 is TGTGCCAGCAGCGTAGCCCTACTAGCGGCCACCGGGGAGCTGTTTTTT. Translation: CASSVALLAATGELFF.

For this clone: Other nucleotide sequences in the sample specify the same CDR3. The chain uses TRBV11-2 and TRBJ2-7, with no clear D. The CDR3 consists of 11 residues. Germline V lookup: CDR1 SGHAT, CDR2 FQNNGV. V was trimmed by 2 bases and J by 4 bases, leaving 3 bases between them. The CDR3 region is CASSLNYEQYF. CDR3 sequence (DNA): TGTGCCAGCAGCTTAAATTACGAGCAGTACTTC.

This clone appeared once. V is TRBV29-1 and J is TRBJ2-6; 7 bases agree with TRBD1. CDR3 length: 16 amino acids. Germline-derived CDR1 and CDR2 are SQVTM and ANQGSEA. The ends lost 5 bases at V and 5 bases at J; junction bases unmatched: 12. In nucleotides, the CDR3 is TGCAGCGTTACAGGGGAATGGTCTGGGCGGGCCAACGTCCTGACTTTC. Translated, it gives CSVTGEWSGRANVLTF.

The rearrangement uses TRBV28 and TRBJ1-2; the D gene is possibly TRBD1 (5 bases). V lost 4 bases, J lost 7 bases, and 10 bases lay in between. This CDR3 has 12 residues. CDR1 is MDHEN, CDR2 SYDVKM, per germline. The CDR3 nucleotides are TGTGCCAGCAGTTCCGGGCAGGGTGGCTACACCTTC. This translates into CASSSGQGGYTF.

The genes are TRBV5-1 and TRBJ1-2; maybe TRBD1 (5 bases). The CDR3 has 14 residues. CDR1 is SGHRS, CDR2 YFSETQ, per germline. The V gene lost 2 bases and the J gene lost 5 bases, with 13 bases spanning the gap. CDR3 sequence reads: CASSFQGPEYGYTF. The CDR3 bases are TGCGCCAGCAGCTTCCAGGGCCCGGAATATGGCTACACCTTC.

The chain recombines TRBV28 with TRBJ1-5; 7 bases fit TRBD1. Germline CDR1 MDHEN, CDR2 SYDVKM. The CDR3 contains 14 residues. After removal of 3 bases from V and 8 bases from J, the junction contained 7 bases not matched to a gene. For the CDR3, the DNA is TGTGCCAGCAGTTTGGGGACAGAGCACAAGCCCCAGCATTTT. This encodes CASSLGTEHKPQHF.

This chain joins TRBV19 and TRBJ2-2, with D tentatively TRBD1 (5 bases). Germline CDR1 LNHDA, CDR2 SQIVND (reference sequence). The CDR3 extends over 14 amino acids. Between the trimmed V and J ends, which lost 7 bases and 2 bases, there was a span of 11 bases. Here the CDR3 DNA reads TGTGCCAGTAAGGGCAGGGCTAACACCGGGGAGCTGTTTTTT. Translating it yields CASKGRANTGELFF.

Remarks on this clone: Other nucleotide sequences in the sample specify the same CDR3. The chain is built from TRBV7-9 and TRBJ2-5; unclear D gene. The V gene lost 5 bases and the J gene lost 3 bases, with 4 bases spanning the gap. This CDR3 is built from 11 residues. Germline V gene data show CDR1 as SEHNR and CDR2 as FQNEAQ (reference sequence). The chain's CDR3 is CASSLKETQYF. As DNA, the CDR3 is TGTGCCAGCAGCCTCAAAGAGACCCAGTACTTC. The full variable domain, with the rest looked up from reference TRBV7-9 and TRBJ2-5, is DTGVSQNPRHKITKRGQNVTFRCDPISEHNRLYWYRQTLGQGPEFLTYFQNEAQLEKSRLLSDRFSAERPKGSFSTLEIQRTEQGDSAMYLCASSLKETQYFGPGTRLLVL.

The genes are TRBV19 and TRBJ2-1; 11 bases align to TRBD2. Germline CDR1 is LNHDA and CDR2 is SQIVND (reference sequence). The J segment lost 8 bases and the V segment lost 5 bases, leaving 11 bases of the junction unmatched. The CDR3 loop spans 16 amino acids. The CDR3 sequence: CASSARSGRAPDEQFF. CDR3 sequence (DNA): TGTGCCAGTAGTGCACGTAGCGGGAGGGCCCCGGATGAGCAGTTCTTC.